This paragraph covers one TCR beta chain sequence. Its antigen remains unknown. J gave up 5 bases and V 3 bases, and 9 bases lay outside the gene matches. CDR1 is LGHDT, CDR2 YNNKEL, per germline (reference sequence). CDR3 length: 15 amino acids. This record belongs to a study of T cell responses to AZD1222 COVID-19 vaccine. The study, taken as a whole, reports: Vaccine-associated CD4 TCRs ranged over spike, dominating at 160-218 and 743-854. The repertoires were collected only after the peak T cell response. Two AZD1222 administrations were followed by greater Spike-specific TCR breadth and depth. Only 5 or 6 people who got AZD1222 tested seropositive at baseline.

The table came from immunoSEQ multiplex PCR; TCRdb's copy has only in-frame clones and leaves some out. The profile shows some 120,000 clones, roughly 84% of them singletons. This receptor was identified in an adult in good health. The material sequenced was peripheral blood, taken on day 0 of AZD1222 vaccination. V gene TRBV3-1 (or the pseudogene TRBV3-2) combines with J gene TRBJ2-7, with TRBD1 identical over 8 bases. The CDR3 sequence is CASSQRGTGADEQYF. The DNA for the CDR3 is TGTGCCAGCAGCCAGAGGGGGACAGGAGCTGACGAGCAGTACTTC.